The text below deals with one TCR beta chain. This entry belongs to a study of Ad26.COV2.S vaccination and SARS-CoV-2 variants. Treatment denoted: 15 to 20 received Ad26.COV2.S at low or high dose, single or two shots; roughly five received placebo; per-sample allocation not given. On day 63 after the first injection, vaccine and placebo recipients gave samples. Generated by immunoSEQ multiplex PCR, the TCRdb table keeps only in-frame clones and is missing some. The repertoire includes 400,000 to 450,000 clones, about 90% of them detected once, and more than 3.5% sits in the top ten. The sequence was obtained from a person aged 18-65 years who received the Ad26.COV2.S COVID-19 vaccine or a placebo. The sequenced sample was peripheral blood, obtained in a trial of Ad26.COV2.S vaccine versus placebo.

The CDR3 spells CASRRQIGNQPQHF. In DNA form, the CDR3 reads TGTGCCAGCAGGCGACAAATAGGCAATCAGCCCCAGCATTTT. This rearrangement joins TRBV6-5 to TRBJ1-5; D remains ambiguous. Trimming removed 6 bases from V and 2 bases from J, with 11 bases in between. Per the germline V gene, CDR1 is MNHEY and CDR2 is SVGAGI. This CDR3 contains 14 residues.